Listed here is a single T cell receptor (beta chain). This entry is derived from a study of control samples from healthy donors and cancer patients. Here immunoSEQ multiplex PCR was the method, and the copy in TCRdb shows in-frame clones only, minus some. The sample has around 53,000 clones; around 85% are singletons. V was pared by 6 bases and J by 4 bases, with 15 bases between. The V gene's germline CDR1 is SEHNR and CDR2 FQNEAQ (reference sequence). The CDR3 is 14 amino acids. The sample taken for sequencing was PBMCs. This clonotype was sampled from a woman aged 45-59 years with lung cancer. V usage is TRBV7-9 and J usage is TRBJ1-1; D ambiguous. CDR3 sequence reads: CASRVPGVRTEAFF. DNA of the CDR3: TGTGCCAGCAGGGTCCCCGGGGTACGCACTGAAGCTTTCTTT.